The 14 T cell receptor beta chains in this list originate from one sample, sequenced in a study of Ad26.COV2.S vaccination and SARS-CoV-2 variants. Produced via immunoSEQ multiplex PCR; TCRdb's table is partial and in-frame only. The profile covers over 400,000 clones, with nearly 90% appearing a single time and about 2.5% taken by the ten largest. The treatment was: some 19 received Ad26.COV2.S at low or high dose, single or two shots; 5 received placebo; per-sample allocation not given. Sampling occurred on day 63 after the first vaccine or placebo injection. The sequenced sample was peripheral blood, obtained in a trial of Ad26.COV2.S vaccine versus placebo. Receptors were obtained from a person between 18 and 59 years old who received the Ad26.COV2.S COVID-19 vaccine or a placebo.

The chain employs TRBV11-3 and TRBJ2-7, with D possibly TRBD1 on 6 matching bases. Germline loops: CDR1 SGHNT, CDR2 YENEEA. This CDR3 is 14 amino acids long. Trimming left V 4 bases short and J 2 bases short, with 12 bases between. DNA for the CDR3: TGTGCCAGCAGCTCACGACAGGAGACCTACGAGCAGTACTTC. It translates to CASSSRQETYEQYF. Combining the CDR3 with reference TRBV11-3 and TRBJ2-7 gives the whole variable domain EAGVVQSPRYKIIEKKQPVAFWCNPISGHNTLYWYLQNLGQGPELLIRYENEEAVDDSQLPKDRFSAERLKGVDSTLKIQPAELGDSAVYLCASSSRQETYEQYFGPGTRLTVT.

The gene calls are TRBV30 and TRBJ1-5; D possibly corresponds to TRBD1 (5 bases). From germline, CDR1 is GTSNPN and CDR2 SVGIG (reference sequence). V dropped 4 bases and J dropped 5 bases, with 12 bases sitting between them. CDR3 length equals 13 residues. The CDR3 DNA reads as TGTGCCTGGACCCGACAGAATGATCAGCCCCAGCATTTT. This encodes CAWTRQNDQPQHF.

The CDR3 sequence: CASSLAGGGRTGNTIYF. The CDR3 region has the DNA TGCGCCAGCAGCTTGGCGGGAGGGGGCCGAACTGGAAACACCATATATTTT. The chain has TRBV5-1 and TRBJ1-3, with 7 nucleotides matching TRBD1. V was clipped by 0 bases and J by 2 bases; unmatched bases: 8. The CDR3 extends over 17 amino acids. Germline V gene sequence: CDR1 SGHRS, CDR2 YFSETQ.

This rearrangement joins TRBV3-1 (or the pseudogene TRBV3-2) to TRBJ2-7; possible D gene TRBD2, 5 bases. Germline V CDR1 and CDR2: LGHDT, YNNKEL (reference sequence). Trimming removed 1 base from V and 7 bases from J, with 23 bases in between. This CDR3 is built from 17 residues. CDR3 nucleotide sequence: TGTGCCAGCAGCCAAGGGGCTAGCTCCCTAATATCGGGGGAGCAGTACGTC. Translating it yields CASSQGASSLISGEQYV.

Notes on this clone: Other DNA sequences of this sample code for an identical CDR3. CDR3 DNA: TGTGCCAGTAGTCGGGACAAGAACACTGAAGCTTTCTTT. Translated: CASSRDKNTEAFF. This chain joins TRBV19 and TRBJ1-1; D possibly corresponds to TRBD1 (6 bases). Trimming shortened V by 5 bases and J by 1 base, and 8 bases separated the two germline ends. Looked up from germline, CDR1 is LNHDA and CDR2 is SQIVND (reference sequence). The CDR3 totals 13 residues.

The chain employs TRBV7-9 and TRBJ2-2; 10 positions agree with TRBD2. V lost 3 bases to trimming and J lost 5 bases; unmatched junction nucleotides: 3. There are 15 residues in the CDR3. CDR1 is SEHNR and CDR2 is FQNEAQ in the germline V gene (reference sequence). The CDR3 region has the DNA TGTGCCAGCAGCTTCAGACTAGCGGGTACCGGGGAGCTGTTTTTT. This sequence encodes CASSFRLAGTGELFF.

This sequence joins TRBV11-2 and TRBJ2-5; 8 positions agree with TRBD1. CDR1 is SGHAT and CDR2 is FQNNGV in the germline V gene. The CDR3 contains 14 residues. With 5 bases clipped from V and 5 bases from J, the junction kept 7 bases outside the gene matches. The DNA for the CDR3 is TGTGCCAGCAGCCGGACAGGGACGGGGGAGACCCAGTACTTC. Translated, it gives CASSRTGTGETQYF.

The chain has TRBV6-2 or TRBV6-3 and TRBJ1-1; D unresolved. V was shortened by 5 bases and J by 0 bases, with 4 bases between the two germline ends. The CDR3 spans 12 residues. The germline gives CDR1 MNHEY, CDR2 SVGEGT. CDR3 DNA sequence: TGTGCCAGCAGTAGACTGAACACTGAAGCTTTCTTT. This gives the protein CASSRLNTEAFF.

The chain links TRBV29-1 to TRBJ2-2, with a tentative D call TRBD1 (6 bases). CDR1 is SQVTM and CDR2 is ANQGSEA in the germline V gene. CDR3 length: 14 amino acids. V lost 6 bases, J lost 2 bases, and 13 bases lay in between. The CDR3 bases are TGCAGCGTGCCAGGGGCCCTAAACACCGGGGAGCTGTTTTTT. Translated: CSVPGALNTGELFF.

This chain joins TRBV27 and TRBJ1-5; 7 positions match TRBD1. CDR3 length: 14 amino acids. Germline V gene lookup returns CDR1 MNHEY and CDR2 SMNVEV (reference sequence). The V segment lost 5 bases and the J segment 7 bases; nucleotides outside the gene matches: 8. CDR3 protein: CASSPNRGVQPQHF. The CDR3 DNA follows: TGTGCCAGCAGTCCCAACAGGGGCGTACAGCCCCAGCATTTT.

V is TRBV4-3 and J is TRBJ1-1; 8 bases fit TRBD1. Germline V gives CDR1 LGHNA, CDR2 YSLEER. The CDR3 covers 15 residues. J was trimmed by 3 bases and V by 2 bases; bases with no gene match: 5. CDR3 bases: TGCGCCAGCAGCCAACGGGACAGGTCGCACACTGAAGCTTTCTTT. Translating gives CASSQRDRSHTEAFF.

V and J are TRBV4-3 and TRBJ1-3, with 9 positions matching TRBD1. After removal of 3 bases from V and 9 bases from J, the junction contained 6 bases not matched to a gene. This CDR3 is built from 14 residues. The germline V gene has CDR1 LGHNA and CDR2 YSLEER. The CDR3 protein is CASSQRDRVGTIYF. For the CDR3, the DNA is TGCGCCAGCAGCCAGCGGGACAGGGTCGGCACCATATATTTT.

The V and J genes are TRBV6-2 or TRBV6-3 and TRBJ2-7, with 7 bases matching TRBD1. V gave up 6 bases and J gave up 2 bases; unmatched junction bases: 4. Looked up from germline, CDR1 is MNHEY and CDR2 is SVGEGT. The CDR3 totals 13 residues. The CDR3 protein is CASSHDRAYEQYF. CDR3 sequence (DNA): TGTGCCAGCAGCCATGACAGGGCCTACGAGCAGTACTTC.

This rearrangement joins TRBV28 to TRBJ2-2; no clear D. Germline lookup yields CDR1 MDHEN and CDR2 SYDVKM. The CDR3 is 13 residues long. Trimming left V 5 bases short and J 8 bases short, with 12 bases between. The CDR3 region is CASSVEVTGELFF. For the CDR3, the DNA is TGTGCCAGCAGTGTAGAAGTTACGGGGGAGCTGTTTTTT.